Listed below are T cell receptor beta chains from one sample, sequenced in a study of beta chain features in type 1 diabetes. Generated by immunoSEQ multiplex PCR, the TCRdb table keeps only in-frame clones and is missing some. The sample includes 130,000 to 150,000 clones, approximately 13% of them seen just once. The sequenced sample consisted of central memory CD4+ T cells from blood. The receptors were gathered from a man aged 18 to 29 with type 1 diabetes. Each CDR3 is given with its conserved first and last residue. D genes are given only for firm matches. Expanded clones get a size class; other rows say once, few or many, or leave the size out.

v_gene	d_gene	j_gene	abundance	CDR3aa	CDR3nt
TRBV6-1	TRBD1	TRBJ2-1	few	CASSLGQGHNEQFF	TGTGCCAGCAGCTTGGGACAGGGACACAATGAGCAGTTCTTC
TRBV7-8	.	TRBJ1-1	few	CASSQDQNTEAFF	TGTGCCAGCAGCCAGGACCAGAACACTGAAGCTTTCTTT
TRBV7-9	.	TRBJ1-4	.	CASSFGSSEKLFF	TGTGCCAGCAGCTTTGGGTCCAGTGAAAAACTGTTTTTT
TRBV4-2	.	TRBJ2-4	few	CASSPGPEGYIQYF	TGTGCCAGCAGCCCGGGACCCGAAGGGTACATTCAGTACTTC
TRBV19	.	TRBJ2-7	few	CASSMRGLPSYEQYF	TGTGCCAGTAGTATGAGGGGACTGCCTTCCTACGAGCAGTACTTC
TRBV5-1	.	TRBJ2-7	few	CASSLQDYSYEQYF	TGCGCCAGCAGCCTACAGGACTACTCCTACGAGCAGTACTTC
TRBV18	TRBD1	TRBJ2-3	few	CASSPLTTGADTQYF	TGTGCCAGCTCACCCCTGACGACAGGGGCGGATACGCAGTATTTT
TRBV4-1	.	TRBJ1-2	.	CASSQEETIQYGYTF	TGCGCCAGCAGCCAAGAAGAGACGATTCAATATGGCTACACCTTC
TRBV29-1	TRBD1	TRBJ2-3	.	CSVAQGAPGDTQYF	TGCAGCGTTGCCCAGGGGGCGCCGGGAGATACGCAGTATTTT
TRBV7-8	.	TRBJ2-5	.	CASSLLGLRETQYF	TGTGCCAGCAGCTTACTGGGCCTTCGGGAGACCCAGTACTTC